This TCR beta chain was captured by sequencing in a study of blood T cell repertoires in COVID-19. Ages ranged from about 18 to 100 years, with residence in about 24 US areas. The sample holds a few counts of this clone. The table came from immunoSEQ multiplex PCR; TCRdb's copy has only in-frame clones and leaves some out. The table records 220,000 or so clones, 90% of them present only once. V lost 6 bases and J lost 0; bases outside the gene matches: 8. The CDR3 covers 17 residues. The germline gives CDR1 KGHSH, CDR2 LQKENI. The chain uses TRBV18 and TRBJ1-4, with TRBD1 matching 9 bases. Sequenced sample: PBMCs or T cells enriched from blood (not recorded which). This receptor was taken from a young man who had been exposed to COVID-19. CDR3 in amino acids: CASSQGQGPATNEKLFF. The CDR3 coding sequence is TGTGCCAGCTCGCAGGGACAGGGCCCCGCAACTAATGAAAAACTGTTTTTT.